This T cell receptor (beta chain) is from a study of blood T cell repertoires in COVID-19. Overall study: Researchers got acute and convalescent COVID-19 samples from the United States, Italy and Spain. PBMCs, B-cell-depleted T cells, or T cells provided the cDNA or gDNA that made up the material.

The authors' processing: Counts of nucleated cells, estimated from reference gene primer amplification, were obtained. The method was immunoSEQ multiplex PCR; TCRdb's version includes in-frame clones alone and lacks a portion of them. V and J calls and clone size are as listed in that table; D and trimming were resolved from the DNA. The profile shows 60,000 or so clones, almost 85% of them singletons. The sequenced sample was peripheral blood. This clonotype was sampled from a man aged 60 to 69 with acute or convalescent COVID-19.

In DNA form, the CDR3 reads TGCGCCAGCAGCTTGGAAGTAGGGGCCCACAATGAGCAGTTCTTC. It codes for CASSLEVGAHNEQFF. This chain uses TRBV5-1 with TRBJ2-1; tentatively, D is TRBD1 (5 bases). Looked up from germline, CDR1 is SGHRS and CDR2 is YFSETQ. The CDR3 runs 15 residues. Between the trimmed V and J ends, which lost 0 bases and 5 bases, there was a span of 12 bases.